This TCR beta chain comes out of a study of CD8 T cells in ankylosing spondylitis. Findings and limits, study-wide: Reports of some motif variants in reactive arthritis synovial fluid and blood predate this one. A TCR beta motif of under ten highly homologous variants seemed to mark ankylosing spondylitis blood. From matched ankylosing spondylitis synovial fluid, disease-linked clones were reportedly recovered at significantly enriched levels.

The authors made TCR beta libraries by quantitative 5'-RACE with molecular barcodes. TCRdb analysed the 5' RACE reads with MiXCR anew, one entry per CDR3 protein. This sample has fewer than 650,000 distinct CDR3 sequences, with about 13% found just once. This clonotype appeared a few times. The antigen is not known. The CDR3 has 15 residues. V lost 3 bases to trimming and J lost 6 bases; unmatched junction nucleotides: 5. This clonotype was obtained from a male donor with ankylosing spondylitis. Sequencing was done on a sample of blood, either unsorted or a sorted T cell fraction (not recorded which). The chain combines TRBV12-3 or TRBV12-4 with TRBJ2-1, with 10 positions matching TRBD2. The CDR3 sequence is CASSFWGLASNEQFF. Written as DNA, the CDR3 is TGTGCCAGCAGTTTTTGGGGACTAGCGTCCAATGAGCAGTTCTTC.